These 17 T cell receptor beta chains were sequenced from one sample in a study of T cell repertoires in cytomegalovirus infection. TCRdb re-called the reads through MiXCR, storing one row per CDR3 protein. Here the sample spans 490,000 or so distinct CDR3 sequences, approximately 10% being singletons. The sample was PBMCs. These receptors came from a human donor in good health (CMV status not recorded). Some clones in this sample may be carry-over from other donors' samples.

This clonotype was seen ten or more times. DNA of the CDR3: TGCGCCAGCAACGCGACAGACCCGAACACTGAAGCTTTCTTT. Its protein is CASNATDPNTEAFF. The chain uses TRBV23-1 and TRBJ1-1, with a weak D call TRBD1 (5 bases). TRBV23-1 is an ORF for which the function is uncertain. The CDR3 runs to 14 residues. Trimming stripped 7 bases from V and 1 base from J, with 13 bases between.

This clonotype has a count of ten or more. This sequence joins TRBV6-2 or TRBV6-3 and TRBJ2-1; D ambiguous. The CDR3 has 14 residues. The germline V gene has CDR1 MNHEY and CDR2 SVGEGT. Trimming took off 7 bases at V and 0 bases at J, with 10 bases between the two ends. Here the CDR3 reads CASNYRSSYNEQFF. For the CDR3, the DNA is TGTGCCAGCAACTACCGGAGCTCCTACAATGAGCAGTTCTTC.

Ten or more counts support this clonotype. V gene TRBV7-9 combines with J gene TRBJ1-5, with a weak D call TRBD1 (5 bases). Germline-derived CDR1 and CDR2 are SEHNR and FQNEAQ (reference sequence). The V end lost 3 bases, the J end lost 2 bases, and 17 bases lay between the germline ends. This CDR3 region has 17 residues. This chain's CDR3 is CASSFRDPGGGNQPQHF. The CDR3 DNA reads TGTGCCAGCAGCTTCCGGGACCCCGGAGGGGGCAATCAGCCCCAGCATTTT.

The table lists this clonotype with a few counts. This chain connects TRBV20-1 to TRBJ2-5, with 8 bases aligning to TRBD2. Germline V gives CDR1 DFQATT, CDR2 SNEGSKA (reference sequence). This CDR3 is 16 amino acids long. V shed 2 bases and J 5 bases; nucleotides not matched to a gene: 13. The CDR3: CSARPPGGDDGETQYF. The CDR3 DNA reads TGCAGTGCTAGACCCCCCGGGGGGGATGATGGGGAGACCCAGTACTTC.

The rearrangement uses TRBV3-1 and TRBJ1-1; 8 positions agree with TRBD1. Germline CDR1 and CDR2: LGHDT and YNNKEL (reference sequence). The CDR3 consists of 16 residues. V lost 4 bases, J lost 5 bases, and 12 bases stayed unmatched. In DNA, the CDR3 is TGTGCCAGCAGCCTTCGGACAGGGAGCAGATGGACTGAAGCTTTCTTT. Translation gives CASSLRTGSRWTEAFF.

This clonotype was observed many times. The V and J genes are TRBV27 and TRBJ2-7; the match to TRBD1 covers 9 bases. The V gene's germline CDR1 is MNHEY and CDR2 SMNVEV (reference sequence). The CDR3 totals 15 residues. J was trimmed by 5 bases and V by 7 bases; bases with no gene match: 12. DNA of the CDR3: TGTGCCAGCACCACGAACTACAGGGGGCGGCACGAGCAGTACTTC. Its translation is CASTTNYRGRHEQYF.

The rearrangement links TRBV7-3 to TRBJ1-6; D is unclear. The V and J ends lost 1 base and 9 bases respectively, with 7 bases between them. CDR1 SGHTA and CDR2 FQGTGA come from the germline V gene. The CDR3 spans 13 residues. The DNA for the CDR3 is TGTGCCAGCAGCTTAAAAGGGAGTTCACCCCTCCACTTT. This codes for CASSLKGSSPLHF. The entire variable domain, with the rest obtained from reference TRBV7-3 and TRBJ1-6, is as follows: GAGVSQTPSNKVTEKGKYVELRCDPISGHTALYWYRQSLGQGPEFLIYFQGTGAADDSGLPNDRFFAVRPEGSVSTLKIQRTERGDSAVYLCASSLKGSSPLHFGNGTRLTVT.

The chain employs TRBV9 and TRBJ2-2, with D hard to call. The CDR3 consists of 16 residues. Per germline, CDR1 SGDLS and CDR2 YYNGEE. The V end lost 4 bases, the J end lost 0 bases, and 13 bases lay between the germline ends. Here the CDR3 reads CASSPRTGTNTGELFF. CDR3 nucleotide sequence: TGTGCCAGCAGCCCCCGGACCGGAACGAACACCGGGGAGCTGTTTTTT. Variable domain in full (rest from reference TRBV9 and TRBJ2-2): DSGVTQTPKHLITATGQRVTLRCSPRSGDLSVYWYQQSLDQGLQFLIQYYNGEERAKGNILERFSAQQFPDLHSELNLSSLELGDSALYFCASSPRTGTNTGELFFGEGSRLTVL.

This clonotype was found many times. This chain joins TRBV12-3 or TRBV12-4 and TRBJ1-4; D possibly corresponds to TRBD1 (5 bases). CDR3 length: 14 amino acids. Trimming stripped 3 bases from V and 6 bases from J, with 11 bases between. CDR3 region: CASSFDSLYEKLFF. CDR3 coding DNA: TGTGCCAGCAGTTTTGACAGTCTCTATGAAAAACTGTTTTTT.

The chain is built from TRBV20-1 and TRBJ1-4; D uncertain. Germline-derived CDR1 and CDR2 are DFQATT and SNEGSKA (reference sequence). Trimming took off 3 bases at V and 5 bases at J, with 10 bases between the two ends. The length of the CDR3 is 13 residues. CDR3 nucleotides: TGCAGTGCTAGGGACGGCTTCAATGAAAAACTGTTTTTT. This translates into CSARDGFNEKLFF.

This clonotype was observed many times. The chain has TRBV4-1 and TRBJ1-1; D is unresolved. This CDR3 spans 16 amino acids. V was shortened by 0 bases and J by 0 bases, with 11 bases between the two germline ends. The germline CDR1 and CDR2 sequences are MGHRA and YSYEKL. The CDR3 reads CASSQELAGLNTEAFF. The CDR3 nucleotides are TGCGCCAGCAGCCAAGAGCTTGCCGGTTTGAACACTGAAGCTTTCTTT.

This chain's CDR3 is CATTVVLGGGRETQYF. The CDR3 DNA follows: TGTGCCACCACCGTGGTCTTGGGAGGGGGCAGAGAGACCCAGTACTTC. The rearrangement uses TRBV5-5 and TRBJ2-5; the D gene could be TRBD1 or TRBD2 (7 bases each). The V gene lost 9 bases and the J gene lost 4 bases, with 25 bases spanning the gap. The V gene's germline CDR1 is SGHKS and CDR2 YYEKEE (reference sequence). The CDR3 runs to 16 residues.

This clonotype was seen at least ten times. The rearrangement uses TRBV2 and TRBJ2-1; TRBD2 agrees at 12 bases. CDR3 length: 15 amino acids. J lost 6 bases, V lost 5 bases, and 5 bases had no gene match. CDR1 and CDR2 from the germline V gene are SNHLY and FYNNEI. The CDR3 region has the DNA TGTGCCAGCAGTTTAGGGACTAGCGGGCTCAATGAGCAGTTCTTC. Its protein is CASSLGTSGLNEQFF.

In this sample, this clonotype turned up many times. The V and J genes are TRBV10-3 and TRBJ1-1, with a tentative D call TRBD1 (5 bases). CDR3 length: 19 amino acids. V was cut by 4 bases and J by 2 bases, with 26 bases left in between. Per germline, CDR1 ENHRY and CDR2 SYGVKD. The CDR3 DNA reads TGTGCCATCAGTGGCCCAGCTTCCGGGGCCGTTCCCTTTAACACTGAAGCTTTCTTT. Protein sequence: CAISGPASGAVPFNTEAFF.

This clonotype was observed at least ten times. The genes are TRBV30 and TRBJ2-2; TRBD2 aligns across 7 bases. V gave up 7 bases and J gave up 1 base; unmatched junction bases: 9. The germline V gene has CDR1 GTSNPN and CDR2 SVGIG (reference sequence). This CDR3 is built from 15 residues. The CDR3 is CALNGGSGNTGELFF. In DNA, the CDR3 is TGTGCCTTAAACGGGGGGAGCGGGAACACCGGGGAGCTGTTTTTT.

V usage is TRBV9 and J usage is TRBJ1-5; D gene unclear. From germline, CDR1 is SGDLS and CDR2 YYNGEE. This CDR3 spans 14 amino acids. The ends were cut back, 2 bases at V and 4 bases at J, with 10 bases in the middle. CDR3 DNA sequence: TGTGCCAGCAGCGTGTCCAAAGGGAATCAGCCCCAGCATTTT. This sequence encodes CASSVSKGNQPQHF.

This clonotype was recorded many times. The chain recombines TRBV29-1 with TRBJ2-1; D may be TRBD1 (6 bases). The length of the CDR3 is 12 residues. Germline assignment: CDR1 SQVTM and CDR2 ANQGSEA. Trimming shortened V by 7 bases and J by 6 bases, and 13 bases separated the two germline ends. Here the CDR3 DNA reads TGCAGCGGGACAGAGACCCCCAATGAGCAGTTCTTC. Protein: CSGTETPNEQFF.